This is a list of T cell receptor beta chains from one sample in a study of T cells in localized non-small cell lung cancer. Clones were read by immunoSEQ multiplex PCR, and TCRdb kept only the in-frame ones, dropping some. The sample has around 3,700 clones; about 32% are singletons. This specimen consisted of lung tumor tissue, obtained before any cancer treatment. These TCRs come from a female donor of 60 years or more with stage I lung adenocarcinoma. CDR3s include the opening cysteine and the closing phenylalanine or tryptophan. A D gene is named only where the DNA matches it firmly.

cdr3_aa	v_call	j_call	d_call
CASSPPFSGSTEAFF	TRBV11-3	TRBJ1-1	-
CASSYGPQGADYGYTF	TRBV6-8	TRBJ1-2	TRBD1
CASSDGILPQHF	TRBV6-8	TRBJ1-5	-
CASSLDTNTGELFF	TRBV11-3	TRBJ2-2	-
CASTEPKTGNTEAFF	TRBV9	TRBJ1-1	-
CASSPQFSGAGANVLTF	TRBV18	TRBJ2-6	-
CASSDGGGTKNIQYF	TRBV19	TRBJ2-4	TRBD2
CAWGAVWDEQFF	TRBV30	TRBJ2-1	-
CASSNVPGQGFTEAFF	TRBV5-1	TRBJ1-1	TRBD1
CSASKSGDGYTF	TRBV29-1	TRBJ1-2	-
CAWSVRTGFNEQYF	TRBV30	TRBJ2-7	TRBD1
CASSLSFLNTEAFF	TRBV11-3	TRBJ1-1	-
CASRVEEQAYNYGYTF	TRBV11-3	TRBJ1-2	-
CASSEMRGSHHYYEQYF	TRBV6-1	TRBJ2-7	TRBD2
CASSDGIGANVLTF	TRBV6-8	TRBJ2-6	-
CASSGGPYGYTF	TRBV10-2	TRBJ1-2	-
CASSPQTSAIYGYTF	TRBV11-3	TRBJ1-2	-
CASSSGVGGYTGELFF	TRBV5-1	TRBJ2-2	-
CASSPNRMNTEAFF	TRBV11-3	TRBJ1-1	-
CASSPHQTGYGYTF	TRBV27	TRBJ1-2	TRBD1
CASSHPRLGVDTQYF	TRBV11-3	TRBJ2-3	-
CASSEEFLRLQGGYTF	TRBV9	TRBJ1-2	-
CASRRGDYNSPLHF	TRBV11-3	TRBJ1-6	-
CAISDPNGDGRAFF	TRBV6-8	TRBJ1-1	-
CASSLTGLPAANTEAFF	TRBV11-3	TRBJ1-1	-
CASSLSGTPNYEQYF	TRBV27	TRBJ2-7	-
CASSYQGVGTGTDTQYF	TRBV6-8	TRBJ2-3	-
CASSIDVWGNYGYTF	TRBV19	TRBJ1-2	-
CASSLSWNTEAFF	TRBV7-2	TRBJ1-1	-
CAWNGRGSPFAPHTQYF	TRBV30	TRBJ2-3	TRBD1
CASSGDSWDQPQHF	TRBV28	TRBJ1-5	TRBD1
CASTPGGTVYYNEQFF	TRBV19	TRBJ2-1	-
CASSLETGQMNTEAFF	TRBV11-3	TRBJ1-1	-
CASSLDERGTEAFF	TRBV5-1	TRBJ1-1	-
CASSLTGTFRSTIYF	TRBV11-3	TRBJ1-3	-
CASSPRTVNTEAFF	TRBV6-8	TRBJ1-1	-
CASSQESGGAFF	TRBV4-1	TRBJ1-1	TRBD1
CASNPQGMDTQYF	TRBV25-1	TRBJ2-3	-
CASSFQPLANTGELFF	TRBV11-3	TRBJ2-2	-
CASSLLGKRGWTDTQYF	TRBV11-3	TRBJ2-3	TRBD2
CASGLTNQPQHF	TRBV12-5	TRBJ1-5	-
CAWGLRAYEQYF	TRBV30	TRBJ2-7	-
CASSTGLADTQYF	TRBV19	TRBJ2-3	TRBD2
CASSSIGGTDTQYF	TRBV11-3	TRBJ2-3	-
CASSSGREGYGYTF	TRBV28	TRBJ1-2	-
CAISRGTGRTEAFF	TRBV6-8	TRBJ1-1	TRBD1
CASSVGDGTGTSTDTQYF	TRBV9	TRBJ2-3	TRBD1
CASSEEGSNYGYTF	TRBV9	TRBJ1-2	-
CASSLSPGRGGETQYF	TRBV7-4	TRBJ2-5	-
CASSELNLGATNEKLFF	TRBV10-2	TRBJ1-4	-
CASSIVEGFGYTF	TRBV19	TRBJ1-2	-
CASSLTGGGQPQHF	TRBV11-3	TRBJ1-5	TRBD1
CASSADFGFGTLHF	TRBV6-8	TRBJ1-6	-
CASSSGPRDEQFF	TRBV19	TRBJ2-1	-
CASSYLLGPRADTF	TRBV6-8	TRBJ1-2	-